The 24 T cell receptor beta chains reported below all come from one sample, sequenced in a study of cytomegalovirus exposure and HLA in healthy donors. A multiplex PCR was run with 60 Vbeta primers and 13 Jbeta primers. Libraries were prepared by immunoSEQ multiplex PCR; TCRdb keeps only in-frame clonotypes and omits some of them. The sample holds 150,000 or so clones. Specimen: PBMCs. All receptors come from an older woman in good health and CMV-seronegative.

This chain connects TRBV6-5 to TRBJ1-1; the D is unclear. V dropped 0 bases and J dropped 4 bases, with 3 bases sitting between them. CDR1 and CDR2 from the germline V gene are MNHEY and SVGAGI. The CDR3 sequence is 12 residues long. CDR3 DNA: TGTGCCAGCAGTTACTCCAGCACTGAAGCTTTCTTT. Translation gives CASSYSSTEAFF.

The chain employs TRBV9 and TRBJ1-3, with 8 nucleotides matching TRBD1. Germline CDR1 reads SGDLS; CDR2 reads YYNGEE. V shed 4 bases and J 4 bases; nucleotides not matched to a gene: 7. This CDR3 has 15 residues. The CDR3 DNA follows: TGTGCCAGCAGCTTCTCCTGGACAGGGGGAAACACCATATATTTT. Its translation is CASSFSWTGGNTIYF.

The CDR3 DNA reads TGCGCCAGCAGTGAGGCTGGACAGTCCTACGAGCAGTACTTC. Amino acids: CASSEAGQSYEQYF. V is TRBV10-2 and J is TRBJ2-7, with D perhaps TRBD1 (6 bases). Trimming stripped 2 bases from V and 1 base from J, with 9 bases between. From germline, CDR1 is WSHSY and CDR2 SAAADI. The CDR3 runs to 14 residues.

CDR3 protein: CASSLNFGGREQFF. As DNA, the CDR3 is TGTGCCAGCAGCTTAAACTTCGGGGGGCGGGAGCAGTTCTTC. This chain joins TRBV5-4 and TRBJ2-1; TRBD2 is a possible D gene (7 bases). The CDR3 has 14 amino acids. From germline, CDR1 is SGHNT and CDR2 YYREEE (reference sequence). V shed 2 bases and J shed 10 bases, with 16 bases lying between them. The full variable domain, in which reference TRBV5-4 and TRBJ2-1 provide the parts outside the CDR3, is ETGVTQSPTHLIKTRGQQVTLRCSSQSGHNTVSWYQQALGQGPQFIFQYYREEENGRGNFPPRFSGLQFPNYSSELNVNALELDDSALYLCASSLNFGGREQFFGPGTRLTVL.

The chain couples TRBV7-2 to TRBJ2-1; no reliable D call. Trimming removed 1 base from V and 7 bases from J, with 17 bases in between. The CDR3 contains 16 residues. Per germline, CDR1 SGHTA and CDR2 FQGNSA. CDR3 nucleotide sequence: TGTGCCAGCAGCTTAGGGGCCTCGAAAGCTCTAAATGAGCAGTTCTTC. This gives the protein CASSLGASKALNEQFF.

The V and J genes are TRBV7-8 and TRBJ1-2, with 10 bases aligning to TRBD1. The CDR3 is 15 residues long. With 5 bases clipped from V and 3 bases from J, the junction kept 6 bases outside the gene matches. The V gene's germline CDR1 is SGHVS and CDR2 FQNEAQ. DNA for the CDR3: TGTGCCAGCAGCCCCCGGGACAGGGGTGACTATGGCTACACCTTC. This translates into CASSPRDRGDYGYTF.

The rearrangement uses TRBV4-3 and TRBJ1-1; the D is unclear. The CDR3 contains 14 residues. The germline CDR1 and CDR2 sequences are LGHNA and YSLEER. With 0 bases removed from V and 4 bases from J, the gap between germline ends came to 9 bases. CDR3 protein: CASSQEIGSTEAFF. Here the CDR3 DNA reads TGCGCCAGCAGCCAAGAAATAGGGAGCACTGAAGCTTTCTTT.

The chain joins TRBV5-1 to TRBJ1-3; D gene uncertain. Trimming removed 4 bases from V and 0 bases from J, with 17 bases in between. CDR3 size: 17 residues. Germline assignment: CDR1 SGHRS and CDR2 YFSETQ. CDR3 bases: TGCGCCAGCAGCCCGGCGGGGAATTTCGACTCTGGAAACACCATATATTTT. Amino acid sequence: CASSPAGNFDSGNTIYF. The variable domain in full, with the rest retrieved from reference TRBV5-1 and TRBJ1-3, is KAGVTQTPRYLIKTRGQQVTLSCSPISGHRSVSWYQQTPGQGLQFLFEYFSETQRNKGNFPGRFSGRQFSNSRSEMNVSTLELGDSALYLCASSPAGNFDSGNTIYFGEGSWLTVV.

CDR3 in DNA: TGCGCCAGCAGCCGATTTCAGGCCACAGATACGCAGTATTTT. Encoded protein: CASSRFQATDTQYF. The J gene is TRBJ2-3, the V gene TRBV4-3; D gene ambiguous. The V end was cut by 4 bases, the J end by 2 bases, with 10 bases between. This CDR3 is built from 14 residues. The V gene's germline CDR1 is LGHNA and CDR2 YSLEER.

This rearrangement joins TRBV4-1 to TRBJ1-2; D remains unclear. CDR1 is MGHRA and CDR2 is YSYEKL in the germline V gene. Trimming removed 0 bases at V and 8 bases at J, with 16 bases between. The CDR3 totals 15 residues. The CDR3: CASSQERASRGGYTF. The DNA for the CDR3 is TGCGCCAGCAGCCAAGAGAGGGCTTCTCGTGGAGGCTACACCTTC.

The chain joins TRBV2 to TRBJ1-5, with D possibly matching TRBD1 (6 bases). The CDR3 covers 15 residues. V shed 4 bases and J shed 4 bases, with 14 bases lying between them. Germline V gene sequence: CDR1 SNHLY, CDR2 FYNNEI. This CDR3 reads CASSAIATGNQPQHF. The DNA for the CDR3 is TGTGCCAGCAGTGCGATAGCGACAGGTAATCAGCCCCAGCATTTT.

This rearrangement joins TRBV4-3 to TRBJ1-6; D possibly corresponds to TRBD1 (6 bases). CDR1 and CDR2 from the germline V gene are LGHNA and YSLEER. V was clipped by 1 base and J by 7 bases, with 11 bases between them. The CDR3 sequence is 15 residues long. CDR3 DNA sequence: TGCGCCAGCAGCCAAGGGGCCAGGGGAAATTCACCCCTCCACTTT. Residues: CASSQGARGNSPLHF.

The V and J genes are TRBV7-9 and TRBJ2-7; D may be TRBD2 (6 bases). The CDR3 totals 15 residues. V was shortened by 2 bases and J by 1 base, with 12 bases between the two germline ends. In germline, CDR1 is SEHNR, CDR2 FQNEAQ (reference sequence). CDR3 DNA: TGTGCCAGCAGCTTACTTAGCGGCTATTCCTACGAGCAGTACTTC. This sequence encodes CASSLLSGYSYEQYF. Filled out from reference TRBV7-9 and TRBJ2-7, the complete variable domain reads DTGVSQNPRHKITKRGQNVTFRCDPISEHNRLYWYRQTLGQGPEFLTYFQNEAQLEKSRLLSDRFSAERPKGSFSTLEIQRTEQGDSAMYLCASSLLSGYSYEQYFGPGTRLTVT.

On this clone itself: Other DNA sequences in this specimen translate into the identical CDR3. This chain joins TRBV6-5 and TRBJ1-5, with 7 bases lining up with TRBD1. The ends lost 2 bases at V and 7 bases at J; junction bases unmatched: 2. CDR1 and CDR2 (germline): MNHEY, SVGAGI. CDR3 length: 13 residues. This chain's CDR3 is CASSYDRDQPQHF. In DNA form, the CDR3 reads TGTGCCAGCAGTTACGACAGGGACCAGCCCCAGCATTTT.

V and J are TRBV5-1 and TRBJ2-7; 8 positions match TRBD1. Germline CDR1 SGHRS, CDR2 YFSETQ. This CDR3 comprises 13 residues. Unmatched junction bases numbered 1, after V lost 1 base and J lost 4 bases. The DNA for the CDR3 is TGCGCCAGCAGCTTGCGACAGGGGTACGAGCAGTACTTC. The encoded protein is CASSLRQGYEQYF.

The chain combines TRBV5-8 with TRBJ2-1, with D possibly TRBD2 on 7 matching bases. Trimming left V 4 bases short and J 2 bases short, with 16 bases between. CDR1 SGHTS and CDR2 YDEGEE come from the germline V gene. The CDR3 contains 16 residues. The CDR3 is CASSGFRGGTYNEQFF. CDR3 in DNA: TGTGCCAGCAGCGGGTTCAGGGGAGGGACCTACAATGAGCAGTTCTTC.

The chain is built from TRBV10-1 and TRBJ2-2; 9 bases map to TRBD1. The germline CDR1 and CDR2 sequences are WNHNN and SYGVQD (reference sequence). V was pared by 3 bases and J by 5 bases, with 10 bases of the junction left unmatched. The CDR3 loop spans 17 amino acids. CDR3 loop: CASSDDTGGVGTGELFF. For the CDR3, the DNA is TGCGCCAGCAGTGATGACACAGGGGGCGTAGGGACCGGGGAGCTGTTTTTT.

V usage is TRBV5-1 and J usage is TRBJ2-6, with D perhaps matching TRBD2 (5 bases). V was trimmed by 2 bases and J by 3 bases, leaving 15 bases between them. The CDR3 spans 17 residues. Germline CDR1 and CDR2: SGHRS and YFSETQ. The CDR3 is CASSFRGRANGANVLTF. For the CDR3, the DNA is TGCGCCAGCAGCTTCCGGGGAAGAGCAAATGGGGCCAACGTCCTGACTTTC.

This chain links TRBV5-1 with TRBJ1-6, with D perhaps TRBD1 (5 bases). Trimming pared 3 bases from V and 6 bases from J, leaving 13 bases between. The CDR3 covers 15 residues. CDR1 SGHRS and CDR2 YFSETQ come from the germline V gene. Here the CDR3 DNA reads TGCGCCAGCAGCTCTGGTGGGGGGGTTAATTCACCCCTCCACTTT. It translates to CASSSGGGVNSPLHF.

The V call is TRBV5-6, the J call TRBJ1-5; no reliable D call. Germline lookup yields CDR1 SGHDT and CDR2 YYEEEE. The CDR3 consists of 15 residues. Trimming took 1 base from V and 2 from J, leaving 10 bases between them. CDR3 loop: CASSLLGFGNQPQHF. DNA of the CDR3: TGTGCCAGCAGCTTGCTAGGATTTGGCAATCAGCCCCAGCATTTT.

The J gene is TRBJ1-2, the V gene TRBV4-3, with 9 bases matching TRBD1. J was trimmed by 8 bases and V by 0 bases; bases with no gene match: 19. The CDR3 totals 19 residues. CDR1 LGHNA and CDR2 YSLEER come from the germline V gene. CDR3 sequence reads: CASSQEIPTGDRVYGGYTF. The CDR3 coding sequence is TGCGCCAGCAGCCAAGAAATCCCAACCGGGGACAGGGTCTATGGGGGCTACACCTTC.

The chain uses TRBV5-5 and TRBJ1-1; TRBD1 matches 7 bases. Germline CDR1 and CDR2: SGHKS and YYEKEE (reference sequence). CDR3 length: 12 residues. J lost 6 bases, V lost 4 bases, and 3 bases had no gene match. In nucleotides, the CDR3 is TGTGCCAGCAGCCTACAGGGGCCTGAAGCTTTCTTT. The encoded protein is CASSLQGPEAFF.

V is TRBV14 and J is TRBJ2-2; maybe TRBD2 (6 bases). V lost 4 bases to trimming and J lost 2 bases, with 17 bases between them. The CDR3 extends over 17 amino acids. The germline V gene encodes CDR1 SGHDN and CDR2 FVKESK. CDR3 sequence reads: CASSPPGSGFNTGELFF. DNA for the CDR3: TGTGCCAGCAGCCCCCCGGGGAGCGGGTTTAACACCGGGGAGCTGTTTTTT.

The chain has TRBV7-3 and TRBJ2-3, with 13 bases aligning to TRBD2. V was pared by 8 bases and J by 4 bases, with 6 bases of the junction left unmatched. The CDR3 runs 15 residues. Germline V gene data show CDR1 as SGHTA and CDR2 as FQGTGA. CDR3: CASGRTSGSADTQYF. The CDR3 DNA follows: TGTGCCAGCGGACGGACTAGCGGGAGTGCAGATACGCAGTATTTT.